A few counts support the clone carrying this T cell receptor (beta chain). Its antigen is not identified. This sample stems from a study of CD8 T cells in ankylosing spondylitis. Quantitative 5'-RACE was performed with molecular barcodes, and it yielded the TCR beta libraries. TCRdb redid the calling of the 5' RACE reads with MiXCR, one entry per CDR3 protein. The profile shows approximately 540,000 distinct CDR3 sequences, roughly 13% of them singletons. Germline CDR1 and CDR2: LNHDA and SQIVND (reference sequence). This CDR3 comprises 13 residues. Trimming removed 6 bases from V and 7 bases from J, with 15 bases in between. Points from the study as a whole: Blood from ankylosing spondylitis patients appeared to carry a characteristic eight-variant TCR beta motif. CD8+ by phenotype, disease-linked clones were relatively rare in peripheral blood. There was reportedly significant enrichment of clones that were disease-linked in matched ankylosing spondylitis synovial fluid.

The sequenced material came from blood, either unsorted or a sorted T cell fraction (not recorded which). The rearrangement joins TRBV19 to TRBJ1-2; D is unclear. This receptor was identified in a male donor with ankylosing spondylitis. The CDR3 here is CASRSGEFLGYTF. The DNA of the CDR3 is TGTGCCAGTAGATCGGGAGAGTTCCTTGGCTACACCTTC.